The next 14 T cell receptor beta chains were all read from a single sample in a study of blood T cell repertoires in COVID-19. Only in-frame clones appear in the TCRdb table, and some are missing; sequencing was by immunoSEQ multiplex PCR. This sample has 160,000 or so clones; around 90% occur once, and the top ten carry approximately 3%. The sequencing input was peripheral blood. The receptor source for this set is a man aged 55 to 70 with acute or convalescent COVID-19.

The V call is TRBV7-9, the J call TRBJ1-6; the D is unclear. The CDR3 is made up of 15 amino acids. The V gene lost 3 bases and the J gene lost 0 bases, with 6 bases spanning the gap. Germline V CDR1 and CDR2: SEHNR, FQNEAQ (reference sequence). The CDR3: CASSLRSSYNSPLHF. The CDR3 DNA is TGTGCCAGCAGCTTGAGAAGCTCCTATAATTCACCCCTCCACTTT.

This sequence joins TRBV2 and TRBJ1-1; 8 bases are shared with TRBD1. Germline V CDR1 and CDR2: SNHLY, FYNNEI. CDR3 size: 14 residues. V was pared by 3 bases and J by 8 bases, with 8 bases of the junction left unmatched. The CDR3 sequence: CASSDSRGRSEAFF. The CDR3 bases are TGTGCCAGCAGTGATAGCAGGGGGCGGTCGGAAGCTTTCTTT.

This clone has a handful of counts. The CDR3 coding sequence is TGTGCCAGCAGTGTAGTGTTCGGGGGGAGTTCCGGGGAGCTGTTTTTT. This sequence encodes CASSVVFGGSSGELFF. V gene TRBV6-1 combines with J gene TRBJ2-2, with TRBD2 matching 7 bases. Trimming at V came to 4 bases and at J to 6 bases, leaving 11 bases not matched to a gene. This CDR3 is 16 amino acids long. Germline lookup yields CDR1 MNHNS and CDR2 SASEGT.

The V gene is TRBV15, the J gene TRBJ1-6, with D possibly matching TRBD1 (6 bases). CDR1 and CDR2 (germline): LNHNV, YYDKDF (reference sequence). The length of the CDR3 is 18 residues. V dropped 1 base and J dropped 5 bases, with 18 bases sitting between them. The CDR3 DNA reads as TGTGCCACCAGCAGAGTGGGGGACAACAGTTACAATAATTCACCCCTCCACTTT. It specifies CATSRVGDNSYNNSPLHF.

The CDR3 is CASGLARFNQPQHF. In nucleotides, the CDR3 is TGTGCTAGTGGTTTGGCCCGGTTCAATCAGCCCCAGCATTTT. The V call is TRBV12-5, the J call TRBJ1-5; the D is unclear. In germline, CDR1 is LGHNT, CDR2 FRNRAP. V was shortened by 1 base and J by 3 bases, with 7 bases between the two germline ends. The CDR3 loop spans 14 amino acids.

The chain uses TRBV5-1 and TRBJ2-1, with 9 bases matching TRBD2. The trim removed 2 bases at V and 7 bases at J, leaving 10 bases unmatched. The CDR3 has 16 amino acids. The germline V gene encodes CDR1 SGHRS and CDR2 YFSETQ. In DNA, the CDR3 is TGCGCCAGCAGCTTTACGGGACTAGCTATCCGTAATGAGCAGTTCTTC. It codes for CASSFTGLAIRNEQFF.

V is TRBV2 and J is TRBJ1-5; 11 bases match TRBD1. The germline gives CDR1 SNHLY, CDR2 FYNNEI. V shed 4 bases and J 3 bases; nucleotides not matched to a gene: 5. The CDR3 length is 16 residues. The CDR3 DNA reads as TGTGCCAGCAGTGCCGGGACAGGGGGGCCCAATCAGCCCCAGCATTTT. Translation: CASSAGTGGPNQPQHF.

This chain links TRBV4-2 with TRBJ2-7; 10 bases are a match to TRBD2. V shed 1 base and J 5 bases; nucleotides not matched to a gene: 5. This CDR3 comprises 15 residues. CDR1 LGHNA and CDR2 YNFKEQ come from the germline V gene. CDR3 region: CASSQALAGADEQYF. The CDR3 nucleotides are TGTGCCAGCAGCCAAGCCCTAGCGGGGGCCGACGAGCAGTACTTC.

The chain is built from TRBV30 and TRBJ2-5, with 7 bases aligning to TRBD2. The CDR3 extends over 13 amino acids. The V gene end was trimmed by 2 bases and the J gene end by 5 bases; junction bases not matched to a gene: 5. Germline values: CDR1 GTSNPN, CDR2 SVGIG (reference sequence). The CDR3 region has the DNA TGTGCCTGGAGTCGGGGGGACCTGGAGACCCAGTACTTC. Translation gives CAWSRGDLETQYF.

The chain has TRBV15 and TRBJ2-5, with D tentatively TRBD1 (6 bases). V was cut by 0 bases and J by 0 bases, with 14 bases left in between. The CDR3 is 17 residues long. Per the germline V gene, CDR1 is LNHNV and CDR2 is YYDKDF (reference sequence). The CDR3 DNA follows: TGTGCCACCAGCAGAGATCGTGAGACAGGCAACCAAGAGACCCAGTACTTC. Amino acid sequence: CATSRDRETGNQETQYF.

The chain links TRBV11-2 to TRBJ1-4; 7 bases align to TRBD1. This CDR3 has 12 amino acids. Germline lookup yields CDR1 SGHAT and CDR2 FQNNGV. The junction had 1 base not matched to a gene; V was cut back by 1 base and J by 11 bases. This CDR3 reads CASSLAGGKLFF. The DNA of the CDR3 is TGTGCCAGCAGCTTAGCAGGGGGGAAACTGTTTTTT.

This chain connects TRBV3-1 (or the pseudogene TRBV3-2) to TRBJ2-2, with D maybe TRBD1 (5 bases). Germline loops: CDR1 LGHDT, CDR2 YNNKEL (reference sequence). The CDR3 is made up of 15 amino acids. Trimming shortened V by 3 bases and J by 4 bases, and 12 bases separated the two germline ends. The CDR3 DNA follows: TGTGCCAGCAGCCACAGACAGCTGGTCACCGGGGAGCTGTTTTTT. Translated: CASSHRQLVTGELFF.

This clone was picked up one time. V gene TRBV5-1 combines with J gene TRBJ2-1; TRBD1 aligns across 7 bases. Trimming cost V 3 bases and J 5 bases; bases outside gene matches: 5. CDR3 length equals 14 residues. The V gene's germline CDR1 is SGHRS and CDR2 YFSETQ. CDR3 sequence reads: CASSSPDRDNEQFF. The CDR3 DNA reads as TGCGCCAGCAGCTCCCCTGACAGGGACAATGAGCAGTTCTTC.

The chain employs TRBV24-1 and TRBJ1-2; TRBD1 agrees at 8 bases. CDR3 size: 15 residues. V lost 2 bases to trimming and J lost 7 bases; unmatched junction nucleotides: 8. Germline assignment: CDR1 KGHDR and CDR2 SFDVKD. The chain's CDR3 is CATSDSRQGYGGYTF. For the CDR3, the DNA is TGTGCCACCAGTGATTCACGACAGGGGTATGGTGGCTACACCTTC.